This note documents a single T cell receptor beta chain sequence. Its antigen is unidentified. Under the ViraFEST assay, PBMC were stimulated with viral peptide pools so that antigen-specific CD4+ T cells expanded. Sequencing was performed afterwards. On day 10 of culture, CD4+ T cells were separated out. Vaccine recipients, nucleocapsid antibody negative, had no prior SARS-CoV-2 infection. Each culture had half its medium swapped for IL-2 medium on days 3 and 7. This CDR3 is 15 amino acids long. The germline CDR1 and CDR2 sequences are SNHLY and FYNNEI. V was pared by 7 bases and J by 6 bases, with 21 bases between. The data were produced by immunoSEQ multiplex PCR, yet TCRdb's version contains in-frame clones alone and is incomplete. Of 50,000 or so clones listed, nearly 80% are singletons. The data were taken from a study of vaccination effects on CD4 cells after COVID-19. Overall study results and limits: Nearly all vaccine-induced clones in healthy recipients recognized only SARS-CoV-2.

This specimen consisted of CD4+ T cells from PBMCs cultured with HCoV-OC43 spike peptides, obtained before COVID-19 vaccination. Subset noted: HCoV-OC43 spike overlapping peptide pool stimulation. This TCR came from a human donor who received a COVID-19 vaccine. The chain is built from TRBV2 and TRBJ1-2; a weak D match, TRBD1 (6 bases). The CDR3 DNA is TGTGCCAGCAACCCTCAGACGGGGGCCCAGCATGGCTACACCTTC. Amino acid sequence: CASNPQTGAQHGYTF.